This T cell receptor (beta chain) was found in a study of blood T cell repertoires in COVID-19. Germline loops: CDR1 LNHDA, CDR2 SQIVND (reference sequence). Trimming at V came to 6 bases and at J to 2 bases, leaving 7 bases not matched to a gene. This CDR3 has 15 residues. Data came from immunoSEQ multiplex PCR; TCRdb stores just in-frame clones and leaves some out. The data hold fewer than 200,000 clones, with approximately 90% observed a single time. This sequence was found in a man aged 18 to 30 with COVID-19, enrolled during active disease. The sample was peripheral blood. The gene calls are TRBV19 and TRBJ2-1; TRBD2 matches 7 bases. CDR3 sequence: CASSSSGDTYNEQFF. The CDR3 region has the DNA TGTGCCAGTAGCTCTAGCGGAGATACCTACAATGAGCAGTTCTTC.